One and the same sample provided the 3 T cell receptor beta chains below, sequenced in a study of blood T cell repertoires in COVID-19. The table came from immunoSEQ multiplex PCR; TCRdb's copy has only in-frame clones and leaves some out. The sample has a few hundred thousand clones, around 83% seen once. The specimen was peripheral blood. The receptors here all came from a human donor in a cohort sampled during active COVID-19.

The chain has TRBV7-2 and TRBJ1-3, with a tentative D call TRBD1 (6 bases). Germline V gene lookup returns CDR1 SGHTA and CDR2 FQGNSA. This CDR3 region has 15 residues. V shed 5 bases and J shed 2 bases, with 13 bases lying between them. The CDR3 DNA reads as TGTGCCAGCAGCCCCCGAGGGGGAGCTGGAAACACCATATATTTT. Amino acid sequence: CASSPRGGAGNTIYF.

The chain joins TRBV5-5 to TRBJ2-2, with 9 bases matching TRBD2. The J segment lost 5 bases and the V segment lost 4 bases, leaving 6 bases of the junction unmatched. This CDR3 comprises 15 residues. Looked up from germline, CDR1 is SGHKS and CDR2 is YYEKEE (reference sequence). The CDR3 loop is CASSAGTSRTGELFF. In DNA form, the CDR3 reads TGTGCCAGCAGCGCCGGGACTAGCAGGACCGGGGAGCTGTTTTTT.

The CDR3 DNA reads as TGCAGCGTTCAGGGGTCGGGTAATGAGCAGTTCTTC. It translates to CSVQGSGNEQFF. The chain joins TRBV29-1 to TRBJ2-1, with D possibly matching TRBD1 (6 bases). The CDR3 spans 12 residues. V gave up 5 bases and J gave up 7 bases, with 12 bases separating them. The germline CDR1 and CDR2 sequences are SQVTM and ANQGSEA.